These 15 T cell receptor beta chains came from one sample sequenced in a study of cytomegalovirus exposure and HLA in healthy donors. The PCR made use of 60 Vbeta and 13 Jbeta primers. Here immunoSEQ multiplex PCR was the method, and the copy in TCRdb shows in-frame clones only, minus some. The sample records 120,000 to 150,000 clones, roughly 76% being singletons. Source material: PBMCs. Receptor source: a woman in her thirties in good health and CMV-seronegative.

V and J are TRBV9 and TRBJ1-3; possibly TRBD1 for D (5 bases). The CDR3 contains 16 residues. CDR1 SGDLS and CDR2 YYNGEE come from the germline V gene. The V and J ends lost 1 base and 0 bases respectively, with 11 bases between them. CDR3 in amino acids: CASSVQVRGSGNTIYF. The CDR3 bases are TGTGCCAGCAGCGTACAGGTTAGGGGCTCTGGAAACACCATATATTTT. Looking up the rest from reference TRBV9 and TRBJ1-3 gives the full variable domain: DSGVTQTPKHLITATGQRVTLRCSPRSGDLSVYWYQQSLDQGLQFLIQYYNGEERAKGNILERFSAQQFPDLHSELNLSSLELGDSALYFCASSVQVRGSGNTIYFGEGSWLTVV.

The chain employs TRBV30 and TRBJ2-5; the match to TRBD2 covers 11 bases. The CDR3 has 15 amino acids. The V and J ends lost 3 bases and 2 bases, in that order; junction bases with no gene match: 5. In germline, CDR1 is GTSNPN, CDR2 SVGIG (reference sequence). The CDR3 spells CAWRILAGVQETQYF. CDR3 in DNA: TGTGCCTGGAGGATACTAGCGGGAGTTCAAGAGACCCAGTACTTC. The full variable domain, completed using reference TRBV30 and TRBJ2-5, is SQTIHQWPATLVQPVGSPLSLECTVEGTSNPNLYWYRQAAGRGLQLLFYSVGIGQISSEVPQNLSASRPQDRQFILSSKKLLLSDSGFYLCAWRILAGVQETQYFGPGTRLLVL.

The rearrangement uses TRBV2 and TRBJ2-1, with D tentatively TRBD2 (5 bases). The CDR3 consists of 15 residues. With 7 bases removed from V and 0 bases from J, the gap between germline ends came to 13 bases. CDR1 is SNHLY, CDR2 FYNNEI, per germline. DNA for the CDR3: TGTGCCAGCACCAAAGAGGGATCCTCCTACAATGAGCAGTTCTTC. Protein: CASTKEGSSYNEQFF.

The chain carries TRBV5-1 and TRBJ2-2; D is undetermined. Trimming took off 9 bases at V and 2 bases at J, with 5 bases between the two ends. Germline assignment: CDR1 SGHRS and CDR2 YFSETQ. The CDR3 extends over 11 amino acids. The chain's CDR3 is CATSNTGELFF. As DNA, the CDR3 is TGCGCCACCTCTAACACCGGGGAGCTGTTTTTT.

This chain uses TRBV6-1 with TRBJ2-2; D is unclear. Trimming shortened V by 1 base and J by 1 base, and 7 bases separated the two germline ends. The CDR3 is 15 residues long. Germline V gene sequence: CDR1 MNHNS, CDR2 SASEGT. DNA for the CDR3: TGTGCCAGCAGTGAAGGAACGGGGAACACCGGGGAGCTGTTTTTT. Its translation: CASSEGTGNTGELFF.

The genes are TRBV27 and TRBJ1-2; D gene ambiguous. CDR1 is MNHEY and CDR2 is SMNVEV in the germline V gene (reference sequence). The CDR3 totals 17 residues. V gave up 0 bases and J gave up 2 bases, with 16 bases separating them. CDR3 DNA: TGTGCCAGCAGTTTATCCGGTGGGAGTCTACCCAACTATGGCTACACCTTC. Protein: CASSLSGGSLPNYGYTF.

The chain joins TRBV11-2 to TRBJ2-5; 8 bases map to TRBD1. Germline assignment: CDR1 SGHAT and CDR2 FQNNGV. Trimming cost V 4 bases and J 5 bases; bases outside gene matches: 6. The CDR3 sequence is 14 residues long. CDR3 sequence: CASSSAGGPETQYF. Written as DNA, the CDR3 is TGTGCCAGCAGCTCCGCAGGGGGCCCGGAGACCCAGTACTTC.

This clone was recorded only once. The CDR3 sequence: CASRDRGETQYF. The CDR3 DNA is TGTGCCAGCAGGGACAGGGGGGAGACCCAGTACTTC. This sequence joins TRBV7-7 and TRBJ2-5; TRBD1 agrees at 10 bases. The germline V gene encodes CDR1 SSHAT and CDR2 FNYEAQ (reference sequence). The CDR3 runs to 12 residues. Trimming removed 6 bases from V and 5 bases from J; junction bases left unmatched: 0.

This clone was observed a few times. This sequence joins TRBV30 and TRBJ2-1; TRBD2 might be the D (6 bases). The length of the CDR3 is 12 residues. Germline V gene lookup returns CDR1 GTSNPN and CDR2 SVGIG (reference sequence). V gave up 5 bases and J gave up 11 bases, with 16 bases separating them. The CDR3 nucleotides are TGTGCCTGGGACGGGCAGGGAGGTAAGCAGTTCTTC. Translating it yields CAWDGQGGKQFF. The variable domain in full, completed from reference TRBV30 and TRBJ2-1, reads SQTIHQWPATLVQPVGSPLSLECTVEGTSNPNLYWYRQAAGRGLQLLFYSVGIGQISSEVPQNLSASRPQDRQFILSSKKLLLSDSGFYLCAWDGQGGKQFFGPGTRLTVL.

This chain joins TRBV25-1 and TRBJ1-5; the match to TRBD1 covers 7 bases. This CDR3 contains 14 residues. Germline trimming cut 9 bases from V and 0 bases from J; bases unmatched to any gene: 5. Germline assignment: CDR1 MGHDK and CDR2 SYGVNS. The CDR3 coding sequence is TGTGCCAGTGCGGGACAGTATAGCAATCAGCCCCAGCATTTT. Its translation: CASAGQYSNQPQHF.

This chain links TRBV5-1 with TRBJ2-2; D gene unclear. The CDR3 sequence is 15 residues long. The germline V gene encodes CDR1 SGHRS and CDR2 YFSETQ. Trimming stripped 0 bases from V and 0 bases from J, with 6 bases between. CDR3 sequence (DNA): TGCGCCAGCAGCTTGGAACAGTCGAACACCGGGGAGCTGTTTTTT. This gives the protein CASSLEQSNTGELFF.

The gene calls are TRBV6-5 and TRBJ2-7; tentatively, D is TRBD2 (6 bases). V was clipped by 10 bases and J by 3 bases, with 16 bases between them. The CDR3 consists of 13 residues. The germline V gene has CDR1 MNHEY and CDR2 SVGAGI. For the CDR3, the DNA is TGTGCCACGGGAGCGGCAGTTAACTACGAGCAGTACTTC. This codes for CATGAAVNYEQYF.

The rearrangement links TRBV5-1 to TRBJ2-1; D may be TRBD2 (6 bases). The CDR3 consists of 15 residues. Trimming pared 2 bases from V and 4 bases from J, leaving 13 bases between. Per germline, CDR1 SGHRS and CDR2 YFSETQ. The CDR3 nucleotides are TGCGCCAGCAGCTTAGCGCTAGCGCCTTACAATGAGCAGTTCTTC. Translated, it gives CASSLALAPYNEQFF.

This chain connects TRBV28 to TRBJ2-3, with 12 bases fitting TRBD2. V lost 3 bases to trimming and J lost 3 bases; unmatched junction nucleotides: 7. The CDR3 extends over 17 amino acids. Germline V gene sequence: CDR1 MDHEN, CDR2 SYDVKM. CDR3 DNA: TGTGCCAGCAGTTTTCGAACTAGCGGGAGGATTACAGATACGCAGTATTTT. The encoded protein is CASSFRTSGRITDTQYF.

The rearrangement joins TRBV7-9 to TRBJ2-4, with 11 nucleotides matching TRBD1. The CDR3 consists of 14 residues. Per germline, CDR1 SEHNR and CDR2 FQNEAQ (reference sequence). Trimming at V came to 5 bases and at J to 8 bases, leaving 5 bases not matched to a gene. The CDR3 reads CASSHGTGGDIQYF. As DNA, the CDR3 is TGTGCCAGCAGCCATGGGACAGGGGGAGACATTCAGTACTTC.